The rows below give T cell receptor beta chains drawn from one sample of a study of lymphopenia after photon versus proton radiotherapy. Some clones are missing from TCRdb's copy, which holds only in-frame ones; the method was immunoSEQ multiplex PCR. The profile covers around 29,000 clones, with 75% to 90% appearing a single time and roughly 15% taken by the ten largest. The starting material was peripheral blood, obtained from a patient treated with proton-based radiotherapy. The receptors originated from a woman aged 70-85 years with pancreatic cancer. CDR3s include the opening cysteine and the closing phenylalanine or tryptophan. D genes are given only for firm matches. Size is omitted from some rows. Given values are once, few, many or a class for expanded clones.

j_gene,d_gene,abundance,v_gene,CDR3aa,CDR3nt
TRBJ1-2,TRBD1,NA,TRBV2,CASRGGTVYGYTF,TGTGCCAGCAGGGGCGGGACAGTTTATGGCTACACCTTC
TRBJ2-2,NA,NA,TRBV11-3,CASSFRGGDTGELFF,TGTGCCAGCAGCTTTAGGGGCGGGGACACCGGGGAGCTGTTTTTT
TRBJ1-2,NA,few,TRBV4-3,CASSQVRQDDGYTF,TGCGCCAGCAGCCAAGTTCGGCAGGATGATGGCTACACCTTC
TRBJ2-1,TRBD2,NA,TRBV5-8,CASSLVGLAGVFYNEQFF,TGTGCCAGCAGCTTGGTGGGGCTAGCGGGAGTGTTCTACAATGAGCAGTTCTTC
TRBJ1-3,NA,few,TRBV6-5,CATRLSSGNTIYF,TGTGCCACCCGACTGAGCTCTGGAAACACCATATATTTT
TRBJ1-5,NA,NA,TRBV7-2,CASSRKLDQPQHF,TGTGCCAGCAGCCGGAAACTGGATCAGCCCCAGCATTTT
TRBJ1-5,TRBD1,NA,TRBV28,CASSSLDRANQPQHF,TGTGCCAGCAGTTCGCTGGACAGGGCTAATCAGCCCCAGCATTTT
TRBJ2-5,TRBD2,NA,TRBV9,CASSGPSGSGETQYF,TGTGCCAGCAGCGGCCCTAGCGGGAGCGGAGAGACCCAGTACTTC
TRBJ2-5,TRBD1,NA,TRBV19,CASSITTGVETQYF,TGTGCCAGTAGTATAACGACAGGGGTAGAGACCCAGTACTTC
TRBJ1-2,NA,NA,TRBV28,CATYHRSYGYTF,TGTGCCACATACCATAGGAGCTATGGCTACACCTTC
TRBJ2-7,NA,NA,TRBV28,CASSPQTYEQYF,TGTGCCAGCAGTCCACAAACCTACGAGCAGTACTTC
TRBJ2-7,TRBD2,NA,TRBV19,CASSIGSGSNEQYF,TGTGCCAGTAGTATAGGGAGCGGGAGTAACGAGCAGTACTTC
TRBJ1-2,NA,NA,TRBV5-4,CASSLGVRGNYGYTF,TGTGCCAGCAGCTTGGGCGTCAGGGGTAACTATGGCTACACCTTC
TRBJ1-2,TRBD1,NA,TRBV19,CASSLRWDSRNYGYTF,TGTGCCAGTAGCCTTCGGTGGGACAGCAGAAACTATGGCTACACCTTC
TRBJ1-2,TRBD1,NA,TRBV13,CASSRGQGDYGYTF,TGTGCCAGCAGCAGGGGACAGGGGGACTATGGCTACACCTTC
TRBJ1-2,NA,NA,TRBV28,CASSLSSGSIAGYTF,TGTGCCAGCAGTTTATCTTCCGGGTCTATAGCTGGCTACACCTTC
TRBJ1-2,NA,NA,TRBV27,CASSRRTDLANYGYTF,TGTGCCAGCAGCCGTAGGACAGACCTAGCTAACTATGGCTACACCTTC
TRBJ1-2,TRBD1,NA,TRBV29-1,CSSEGAYGYTF,TGCAGCTCCGAGGGGGCTTATGGCTACACCTTC
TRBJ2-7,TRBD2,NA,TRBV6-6,CASSYGTSGKQYF,TGTGCCAGCAGTTACGGGACTAGCGGGAAGCAGTACTTC
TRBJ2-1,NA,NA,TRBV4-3,CASSRRYEGVEQFF,TGCGCCAGCAGCCGACGGTACGAGGGGGTTGAGCAGTTCTTC
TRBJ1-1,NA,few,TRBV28,CASSLAQGRNEAFF,TGTGCCAGCAGTTTGGCCCAGGGACGGAATGAAGCTTTCTTT
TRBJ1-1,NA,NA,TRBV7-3,CASSLYRTWNTEAFF,TGTGCCAGCAGCTTATATCGGACATGGAACACTGAAGCTTTCTTT
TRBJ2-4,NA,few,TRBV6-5,CASSEGYIQYF,TGTGCCAGCAGTGAAGGGTACATTCAGTACTTC
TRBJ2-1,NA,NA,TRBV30,CAWSVPLPTTNEQFF,TGTGCCTGGAGTGTACCCCTCCCGACCACCAATGAGCAGTTCTTC
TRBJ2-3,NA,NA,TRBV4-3,CASSQDSARGDTQYF,TGCGCCAGCAGCCAAGATTCGGCAAGAGGGGATACGCAGTATTTT
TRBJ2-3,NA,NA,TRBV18,CASSPQDSTDTQYF,TGTGCCAGCTCACCACAAGACAGCACAGATACGCAGTATTTT
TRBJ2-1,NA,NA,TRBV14,CASSLGGRYNEQFF,TGTGCCAGCAGTCTTGGAGGGCGCTACAATGAGCAGTTCTTC
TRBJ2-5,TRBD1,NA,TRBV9,CASSAEDRGPRETQYF,TGTGCCAGCAGCGCCGAGGACAGGGGGCCTCGAGAGACCCAGTACTTC
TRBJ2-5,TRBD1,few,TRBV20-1,CSPGGEETQYF,TGCAGTCCAGGGGGAGAAGAGACCCAGTACTTC
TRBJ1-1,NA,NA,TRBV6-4,CASRKEGGNTEAFF,TGTGCCAGCAGGAAGGAGGGTGGAAACACTGAAGCTTTCTTT
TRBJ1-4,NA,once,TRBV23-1,CASRQPDWTATNEKLFF,TGCGCCAGCAGACAACCCGACTGGACAGCAACTAATGAAAAACTGTTTTTT
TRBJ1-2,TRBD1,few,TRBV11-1,CASNKGQGADYGYTF,TGTGCCAGCAACAAGGGCCAGGGGGCAGACTATGGCTACACCTTC
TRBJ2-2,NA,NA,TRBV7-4,CASSHGAPGTDTGELFF,TGTGCCAGCAGCCATGGGGCCCCCGGGACCGACACCGGGGAGCTGTTTTTT
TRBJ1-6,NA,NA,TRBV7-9,CASSSIDGEANSPLHF,TGTGCCAGCAGCTCCATTGACGGTGAAGCTAATTCACCCCTCCACTTT
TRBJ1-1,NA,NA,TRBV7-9,CASTESASGTEAFF,TGTGCCAGCACGGAGAGTGCCTCCGGCACTGAAGCTTTCTTT
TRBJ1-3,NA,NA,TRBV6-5,CASRPDLYSGNTIYF,TGTGCCAGCAGGCCAGACTTATACTCTGGAAACACCATATATTTT
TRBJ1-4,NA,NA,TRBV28,CASSLAGVEKLFF,TGTGCCAGCAGTTTAGCGGGTGTGGAAAAACTGTTTTTT
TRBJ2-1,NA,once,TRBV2,CASSVLGPVNEQFF,TGTGCCAGCAGTGTGCTCGGGCCTGTTAATGAGCAGTTCTTC
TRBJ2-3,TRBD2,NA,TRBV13,CASSPRGTSGLTDTQYF,TGTGCCAGCAGCCCCAGGGGGACTAGCGGCCTCACAGATACGCAGTATTTT
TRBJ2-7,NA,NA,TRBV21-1,CASSINYGTGDTYEQYF,TGTGCCAGCAGCATCAACTACGGGACAGGGGATACCTACGAGCAGTACTTC
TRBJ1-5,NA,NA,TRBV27,CDIPGRRPYSNQPQHF,TGTGACATACCGGGACGGAGGCCATATAGCAATCAGCCCCAGCATTTT
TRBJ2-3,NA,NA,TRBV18,CASSHLKSGSDTQYF,TGTGCCAGCTCACATCTGAAGAGTGGCTCAGATACGCAGTATTTT
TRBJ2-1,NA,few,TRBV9,CASSASTGRAYNEQFF,TGTGCCAGCAGCGCCTCGACAGGGAGGGCCTACAATGAGCAGTTCTTC
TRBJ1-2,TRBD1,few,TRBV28,CASSLDRGPSTGGYGYTF,TGTGCCAGCAGTTTAGATCGAGGCCCGTCGACAGGGGGCTATGGCTACACCTTC